This entry lists 15 T cell receptor beta chains sequenced from one sample in a study of metastatic and nonmetastatic thyroid tumors. TCRdb recomputed clones from the PCR reads via MiXCR. Of over 50,000 clones listed, 25% to 35% are singletons. Each patient went into thyroid surgery without having received any treatment. Material: blood. The origin of the receptors is a female donor with papillary thyroid cancer or a benign thyroid nodule (not recorded which). Some clones in this sample may be carry-over from other donors' samples.

This chain connects TRBV5-1 to TRBJ2-5, with D possibly called TRBD1 or TRBD2 (5 bases each). Germline CDR1 and CDR2: SGHRS and YFSETQ. V was clipped by 4 bases and J by 1 base, with 8 bases between them. This CDR3 has 13 residues. The CDR3 region is CASSPGGQETQYF. The CDR3 DNA follows: TGCGCCAGCAGCCCTGGGGGCCAAGAGACCCAGTACTTC. Supplemented by reference TRBV5-1 and TRBJ2-5, the full variable domain reads KAGVTQTPRYLIKTRGQQVTLSCSPISGHRSVSWYQQTPGQGLQFLFEYFSETQRNKGNFPGRFSGRQFSNSRSEMNVSTLELGDSALYLCASSPGGQETQYFGPGTRLLVL.

The chain recombines TRBV7-2 with TRBJ1-1; D is unclear. The CDR3 runs 13 residues. Germline V gene data show CDR1 as SGHTA and CDR2 as FQGNSA. V gave up 3 bases and J gave up 8 bases, with 13 bases separating them. The CDR3 reads CASSLAPSQEAFF. The CDR3 DNA reads TGTGCCAGCAGCTTGGCTCCGTCTCAAGAAGCTTTCTTT. Complete variable domain (other parts from reference TRBV7-2 and TRBJ1-1): GAGVSQSPSNKVTEKGKDVELRCDPISGHTALYWYRQSLGQGLEFLIYFQGNSAPDKSGLPSDRFSAERTGGSVSTLTIQRTQQEDSAVYLCASSLAPSQEAFFGQGTRLTVV.

V usage is TRBV5-1 and J usage is TRBJ2-1; 10 bases are a match to TRBD1. The V segment lost 3 bases and the J segment 5 bases; nucleotides outside the gene matches: 2. Germline V gene data show CDR1 as SGHRS and CDR2 as YFSETQ. The length of the CDR3 is 14 residues. In DNA form, the CDR3 reads TGCGCCAGCAGCTGGGGACAGGGGAACAATGAGCAGTTCTTC. It is translated as CASSWGQGNNEQFF.

The CDR3 bases are TGTGCCAGCGTCCGGGACAGGGGGTACGAGCAGTACTTC. As protein: CASVRDRGYEQYF. The chain links TRBV12-3 or TRBV12-4 to TRBJ2-7; TRBD1 matches at 11 bases. This CDR3 comprises 13 residues. The J segment lost 4 bases and the V segment lost 8 bases, leaving 4 bases of the junction unmatched.

This clone was observed a handful of times. The chain couples TRBV7-9 to TRBJ1-1; D perhaps matches TRBD1 (6 bases). Trimming stripped 4 bases from V and 7 bases from J, with 10 bases between. Germline V gene data show CDR1 as SEHNR and CDR2 as FQNEAQ (reference sequence). This CDR3 has 12 residues. The CDR3 sequence is CASSSDSLEAFF. DNA of the CDR3: TGTGCCAGCAGCTCGGACAGCCTTGAAGCTTTCTTT.

J is TRBJ1-2 and V is TRBV19; D uncertain. The V gene lost 6 bases and the J gene lost 3 bases, with 8 bases spanning the gap. CDR3 length equals 12 residues. The germline V gene encodes CDR1 LNHDA and CDR2 SQIVND (reference sequence). DNA for the CDR3: TGTGCCAGTAGGCGGCAGGACTATGGCTACACCTTC. Translated: CASRRQDYGYTF.

This chain joins TRBV19 and TRBJ2-3; 7 bases match TRBD2. Germline lookup yields CDR1 LNHDA and CDR2 SQIVND (reference sequence). After removal of 3 bases from V and 0 bases from J, the junction contained 6 bases not matched to a gene. The CDR3 runs 16 residues. The CDR3 DNA sequence: TGTGCCAGTAGTATTAGGGGCGGGAGTAGCACAGATACGCAGTATTTT. This sequence encodes CASSIRGGSSTDTQYF.

This rearrangement joins TRBV18 to TRBJ1-5; D unclear. V lost 3 bases and J lost 5, with 8 bases in between. Germline V CDR1 and CDR2: KGHSH, LQKENI. CDR3 length equals 13 residues. The CDR3 nucleotides read TGTGCCAGCTCACCTACGGACTATCAGCCCCAGCATTTT. Translation: CASSPTDYQPQHF. The whole variable domain, remainder taken from reference TRBV18 and TRBJ1-5, is NAGVMQNPRHLVRRRGQEARLRCSPMKGHSHVYWYRQLPEEGLKFMVYLQKENIIDESGMPKERFSAEFPKEGPSILRIQQVVRGDSAAYFCASSPTDYQPQHFGDGTRLSIL.

The chain uses TRBV28 and TRBJ2-1; 9 bases are a match to TRBD2. The CDR3 runs to 18 residues. The J segment lost 3 bases and the V segment lost 1 base, leaving 10 bases of the junction unmatched. Germline V CDR1 and CDR2: MDHEN, SYDVKM. The CDR3 sequence is CASSLFSLSGSNYNEQFF. DNA for the CDR3: TGTGCCAGCAGTTTATTTTCCCTTAGCGGGAGTAACTACAATGAGCAGTTCTTC.

This chain joins TRBV27 and TRBJ2-7, with 8 positions matching TRBD2. This CDR3 has 15 residues. The V gene end was trimmed by 5 bases and the J gene end by 7 bases; junction bases not matched to a gene: 13. Germline V CDR1 and CDR2: MNHEY, SMNVEV (reference sequence). The CDR3 loop reads CASSPSGGLLGEQYF. CDR3 DNA: TGTGCCAGCAGTCCAAGCGGGGGCCTCCTTGGAGAGCAGTACTTC.

This clone came up a few times. The chain uses TRBV6-1 and TRBJ1-3, with TRBD1 as a possible D gene (5 bases). CDR1 and CDR2 (germline): MNHNS, SASEGT. The CDR3 totals 15 residues. V lost 7 bases, J lost 2 bases, and 15 bases lay in between. In nucleotides, the CDR3 is TGTGCCAGCATTGACAGCCCGGGGGCTGGAAACACCATATATTTT. It codes for CASIDSPGAGNTIYF.

This clone qualifies as medium-sized (0.01 to 0.1%). This sequence joins TRBV11-2 and TRBJ1-6; D gene ambiguous. Germline CDR1 reads SGHAT; CDR2 reads FQNNGV. V shed 0 bases and J shed 7 bases, with 4 bases lying between them. The CDR3 consists of 13 residues. The CDR3 nucleotides read TGTGCCAGCAGCTTAGAACGGAATTCACCCCTCCACTTT. Its protein is CASSLERNSPLHF.

This clone has a count of ten or more. The junction does not match germline at one end; this may be a read error. The V call is TRBV7-8, the J call TRBJ1-1; no firm D call. The CDR3 is 13 amino acids. Germline loops: CDR1 SGHVS, CDR2 FQNEAQ. The CDR3 protein is CASSLGRGWVVLF. In nucleotides, the CDR3 is TGTGCCAGCAGCTTAGGGCGGGGTTGGGTGGTGCTCTTT.

Only a few counts were recorded for this clone. The chain links TRBV28 to TRBJ2-1; D might be TRBD1 or TRBD2, each matching 5 bases. The CDR3 has 14 residues. V was clipped by 10 bases and J by 8 bases, with 21 bases between them. Germline assignment: CDR1 MDHEN and CDR2 SYDVKM. The chain's CDR3 is CATNRDPVMHEQFF. The CDR3 region has the DNA TGTGCCACTAACCGGGACCCAGTTATGCATGAGCAGTTCTTC.

This clone has just a few counts. This chain joins TRBV5-4 and TRBJ2-3; D not resolved. Germline CDR1 is SGHNT and CDR2 is YYREEE (reference sequence). V lost 4 bases, J lost 3 bases, and 15 bases lay in between. CDR3 length: 15 amino acids. CDR3 protein: CASSPEMGGTDTQYF. The CDR3 region has the DNA TGTGCCAGCAGCCCCGAGATGGGTGGAACAGATACGCAGTATTTT.